This passage covers 24 T cell receptor beta chains from one sample sequenced in a study of T cells in Graves' hyperthyroidism and ophthalmopathy. From RNA transcripts, TCR beta CDR3 regions were amplified. A set of HTBI primers served as the primers for a first-round RT-PCR of the TCR CDR3. TCRdb independently ran MiXCR on the multiplex PCR reads; one entry per CDR3 protein. The repertoire consists of 730,000 or so distinct CDR3 sequences, with about 17% occurring once and the leading ten covering about a sixth. Sequencing was carried out using blood. The receptors derive from a woman aged 45 to 65 with Graves' hyperthyroidism that later progressed to Graves' ophthalmopathy.

There are many counts of this clonotype. CDR3 region: CASSSRDQGANEQFF. The CDR3 nucleotides read TGTGCCAGCAGCTCCCGGGACCAGGGGGCGAATGAGCAGTTCTTC. The chain uses TRBV5-4 and TRBJ2-1; 8 nucleotides line up with TRBD1. Germline V CDR1 and CDR2: SGHNT, YYREEE (reference sequence). The junction had 9 bases not matched to a gene; V was cut back by 3 bases and J by 7 bases. This CDR3 is 15 amino acids long.

The chain recombines TRBV2 with TRBJ2-5, with D possibly matching TRBD2 (6 bases). The V end was cut by 6 bases, the J end by 2 bases, with 13 bases between. CDR3 size: 14 residues. From germline, CDR1 is SNHLY and CDR2 FYNNEI. The CDR3 DNA follows: TGTGCCAGCAGGGCGGCCGGGGGACAAGAGACCCAGTACTTC. This encodes CASRAAGGQETQYF.

J is TRBJ2-2 and V is TRBV12-3 or TRBV12-4, with D possibly matching TRBD1 (6 bases). V was trimmed by 4 bases and J by 7 bases, leaving 13 bases between them. This CDR3 region has 14 residues. This CDR3 is CASSSYREGGELFF. The CDR3 region has the DNA TGTGCCAGCAGTTCCTACAGGGAAGGCGGGGAGCTGTTTTTT.

The chain has TRBV6-1 and TRBJ2-5; D not resolved. V was trimmed by 6 bases and J by 2 bases, leaving 16 bases between them. CDR1 and CDR2 from the germline V gene are MNHNS and SASEGT. The CDR3 loop spans 15 amino acids. The CDR3 DNA reads as TGTGCCAGCAGAACGGGCCAGAACCTTCAAGAGACCCAGTACTTC. Its protein is CASRTGQNLQETQYF.

Concerning this clonotype: A read error may be the cause here, since a much bigger clone is one base away. This rearrangement joins TRBV28 to TRBJ1-5, with no clear D. The CDR3 extends over 14 amino acids. Germline V gives CDR1 MDHEN, CDR2 SYDVKM. The CDR3 protein is CGSSFLQGNQPQHF. CDR3 sequence (DNA): TGTGGCAGCAGTTTTCTCCAGGGCAATCAGCCCCAGCATTTT. The variable domain in full, completed from reference TRBV28 and TRBJ1-5, reads DVKVTQSSRYLVKRTGEKVFLECVQDMDHENMFWYRQDPGLGLRLIYFSYDVKMKEKGDIPEGYSVSREKKERFSLILESASTNQTSMYLCGSSFLQGNQPQHFGDGTRLSIL.

This clonotype was counted many times. The chain links TRBV6-1 to TRBJ1-1; no reliable D call. Between the trimmed V and J ends, which lost 5 bases and 5 bases, there was a span of 15 bases. Germline V gene sequence: CDR1 MNHNS, CDR2 SASEGT. This CDR3 comprises 14 residues. The DNA for the CDR3 is TGTGCCAGCAGTTACGCTCAGTCGGGGACTGAAGCTTTCTTT. It yields the protein CASSYAQSGTEAFF.

This chain uses TRBV20-1 with TRBJ2-5; 8 positions agree with TRBD2. CDR3 length: 13 residues. The germline V gene has CDR1 DFQATT and CDR2 SNEGSKA (reference sequence). V dropped 4 bases and J dropped 1; count of bases not matched to a gene: 2. The CDR3, as DNA: TGCAGTGCTACGCTAGCGGGCCAAGAGACCCAGTACTTC. This encodes CSATLAGQETQYF.

This chain connects TRBV9 to TRBJ2-1, with 11 bases lining up with TRBD2. The CDR3 loop spans 15 amino acids. The V gene's germline CDR1 is SGDLS and CDR2 YYNGEE. After removal of 0 bases from V and 9 bases from J, the junction contained 5 bases not matched to a gene. CDR3 DNA sequence: TGTGCCAGCAGCGTAGGGCTAGCGGGGGGCAGTGAGCAGTTCTTC. Translated, it gives CASSVGLAGGSEQFF.

This clonotype has a handful of counts. This sequence joins TRBV20-1 and TRBJ1-1; TRBD1 matches 9 bases. This CDR3 has 14 amino acids. V gave up 2 bases and J gave up 5 bases; unmatched junction bases: 6. Germline V gene data show CDR1 as DFQATT and CDR2 as SNEGSKA (reference sequence). CDR3 amino acids: CSARTGQGKTEAFF. DNA for the CDR3: TGCAGTGCTAGAACGGGACAGGGAAAGACTGAAGCTTTCTTT.

This sequence joins TRBV2 and TRBJ2-4, with D perhaps TRBD1 (6 bases). The CDR3 has 13 residues. V was trimmed by 10 bases and J by 8 bases, leaving 18 bases between them. Germline V gene sequence: CDR1 SNHLY, CDR2 FYNNEI. In DNA form, the CDR3 reads TGTGCCACCTCAGGGGTCAAGGGCGACATTCAGTACTTC. This encodes CATSGVKGDIQYF. The full variable domain, with the rest looked up from reference TRBV2 and TRBJ2-4, is EPEVTQTPSHQVTQMGQEVILRCVPISNHLYFYWYRQILGQKVEFLVSFYNNEISEKSEIFDDQFSVERPDGSNFTLKIRSTKLEDSAMYFCATSGVKGDIQYFGAGTRLSVL.

This clonotype showed up just a few times. The chain couples TRBV5-4 to TRBJ2-7; the D gene is possibly TRBD1 (6 bases). The CDR3 length is 15 residues. Germline values: CDR1 SGHNT, CDR2 YYREEE (reference sequence). Between the trimmed V and J ends, which lost 0 bases and 3 bases, there was a span of 13 bases. CDR3 DNA: TGTGCCAGCAGCTTGGCCGAAAAAGGGGGCTACGAGCAGTACTTC. Protein product: CASSLAEKGGYEQYF.

This clonotype was observed many times. This chain links TRBV3-1 with TRBJ1-1; D is uncertain. Germline V gene data show CDR1 as LGHDT and CDR2 as YNNKEL (reference sequence). This CDR3 region has 14 residues. Between the trimmed V and J ends, which lost 0 bases and 0 bases, there was a span of 5 bases. The CDR3 coding sequence is TGTGCCAGCAGCCAAGACGCGCTGAACACTGAAGCTTTCTTT. As protein: CASSQDALNTEAFF.

This clonotype came up a few times. The chain recombines TRBV7-9 with TRBJ2-2; 11 bases agree with TRBD1. The CDR3 is 18 amino acids. Per germline, CDR1 SEHNR and CDR2 FQNEAQ (reference sequence). Trimming at V came to 4 bases and at J to 6 bases, leaving 13 bases not matched to a gene. The chain's CDR3 is CASSSTRTSGQGAGELFF. CDR3 nucleotide sequence: TGTGCCAGCAGCTCCACGCGTACCTCGGGACAGGGGGCCGGGGAGCTGTTTTTT. The full variable domain, rest sourced from reference TRBV7-9 and TRBJ2-2, is DTGVSQNPRHKITKRGQNVTFRCDPISEHNRLYWYRQTLGQGPEFLTYFQNEAQLEKSRLLSDRFSAERPKGSFSTLEIQRTEQGDSAMYLCASSSTRTSGQGAGELFFGEGSRLTVL.

This clonotype was seen ten or more times. This chain connects TRBV18 to TRBJ1-4, with unresolved D. The CDR3 is made up of 13 amino acids. V lost 1 base, J lost 8 bases, and 8 bases lay in between. The V gene's germline CDR1 is KGHSH and CDR2 LQKENI. CDR3 region: CASSPQGNEKLFF. CDR3 DNA: TGTGCCAGCTCACCACAGGGAAACGAAAAACTGTTTTTT.

This clonotype showed up many times. The chain links TRBV12-3 or TRBV12-4 to TRBJ1-2; 7 bases line up with TRBD1. J was trimmed by 0 bases and V by 6 bases; bases with no gene match: 4. The length of the CDR3 is 14 residues. The CDR3 DNA sequence: TGTGCCAGCAGCTATACAGGGGCTAACTATGGCTACACCTTC. It specifies CASSYTGANYGYTF.

This clonotype was seen at least ten times. The chain carries TRBV3-1 and TRBJ1-5; D remains ambiguous. The V end lost 1 base, the J end lost 3 bases, and 13 bases lay between the germline ends. Germline V CDR1 and CDR2: LGHDT, YNNKEL (reference sequence). The CDR3 runs to 16 residues. The CDR3 region has the DNA TGTGCCAGCAGCCAAGGGAACACAGATTACAATCAGCCCCAGCATTTT. Protein: CASSQGNTDYNQPQHF. The entire variable domain, with the rest obtained from reference TRBV3-1 and TRBJ1-5, is as follows: DTAVSQTPKYLVTQMGNDKSIKCEQNLGHDTMYWYKQDSKKFLKIMFSYNNKELIINETVPNRFSPKSPDKAHLNLHINSLELGDSAVYFCASSQGNTDYNQPQHFGDGTRLSIL.

This clonotype was picked up a small number of times. A junction boundary mismatches the germline segment, possibly from a read error. The chain uses TRBV7-9 and TRBJ1-5; D not certain. The CDR3 is 13 residues long. Germline lookup yields CDR1 SEHNR and CDR2 FQNEAQ (reference sequence). The CDR3: CARSLASNQPQHF. CDR3 coding DNA: TGTGCCCGCAGCTTAGCTAGCAATCAGCCCCAGCATTTT.

This clonotype was observed a single time. The chain recombines TRBV10-3 with TRBJ2-6, with 7 bases identical to TRBD1. This CDR3 has 15 amino acids. Trimming at V came to 5 bases and at J to 4 bases, leaving 5 bases not matched to a gene. Per germline, CDR1 ENHRY and CDR2 SYGVKD. DNA of the CDR3: TGTGCCATCAGTAGGACAGGATTGGGGGCCAACGTCCTGACTTTC. Its translation is CAISRTGLGANVLTF.

The chain carries TRBV3-1 and TRBJ2-3; D possibly corresponds to TRBD2 (6 bases). Trimming shortened V by 4 bases and J by 2 bases, and 13 bases separated the two germline ends. This CDR3 has 15 residues. Germline V gene data show CDR1 as LGHDT and CDR2 as YNNKEL (reference sequence). CDR3 DNA sequence: TGTGCCAGCAGCCCGGCGACTAGTTACACAGATACGCAGTATTTT. As protein: CASSPATSYTDTQYF.

This clonotype was counted between two and nine times. The chain uses TRBV18 and TRBJ2-5; D is perhaps TRBD1 (6 bases). The CDR3 has 15 residues. Trimming pared 4 bases from V and 1 base from J, leaving 13 bases between. CDR1 KGHSH and CDR2 LQKENI come from the germline V gene. CDR3 coding DNA: TGTGCCAGCTCACGAGGACAGCAAGTCCAAGAGACCCAGTACTTC. Amino acid sequence: CASSRGQQVQETQYF.

This clonotype appeared many times. The V gene is TRBV7-6, the J gene TRBJ2-2; no clear D gene. Trimming took 4 bases from V and 8 from J, leaving 11 bases between them. The CDR3 has 13 residues. Germline V gene sequence: CDR1 SGHVS, CDR2 FNYEAQ. CDR3 amino acids: CASSSLKRGELFF. The CDR3 DNA follows: TGTGCCAGCAGCTCACTGAAAAGAGGGGAGCTGTTTTTT. The whole variable domain, filled in from reference TRBV7-6 and TRBJ2-2, reads GAGVSQSPRYKVTKRGQDVALRCDPISGHVSLYWYRQALGQGPEFLTYFNYEAQQDKSGLPNDRFSAERPEGSISTLTIQRTEQRDSAMYRCASSSLKRGELFFGEGSRLTVL.

This clonotype was counted many times. This chain joins TRBV3-1 and TRBJ1-5; D gene uncertain. CDR3 length: 14 amino acids. Germline lookup yields CDR1 LGHDT and CDR2 YNNKEL (reference sequence). V was clipped by 4 bases and J by 0 bases, with 7 bases between them. In DNA form, the CDR3 reads TGTGCCAGCAGCCGCAGCAGTAGCAATCAGCCCCAGCATTTT. Its translation is CASSRSSSNQPQHF.

The table lists this clonotype with many counts. V is TRBV9 and J is TRBJ2-1, with D tentatively TRBD2 (6 bases). V shed 4 bases and J shed 5 bases, with 13 bases lying between them. The CDR3 runs 14 residues. CDR1 and CDR2 from the germline V gene are SGDLS and YYNGEE. The CDR3 reads CASSLAGSHNEQFF. CDR3 nucleotides: TGTGCCAGCAGCCTGGCGGGGAGCCACAATGAGCAGTTCTTC. Based on the CDR3 plus reference TRBV9 and TRBJ2-1, the full variable domain is DSGVTQTPKHLITATGQRVTLRCSPRSGDLSVYWYQQSLDQGLQFLIQYYNGEERAKGNILERFSAQQFPDLHSELNLSSLELGDSALYFCASSLAGSHNEQFFGPGTRLTVL.

The CDR3, as DNA: TGTGCCAGCAGTCACCCTTGGGAGACAGAAGCTTCTGGAAACACCATATATTTT. Residues: CASSHPWETEASGNTIYF. This sequence joins TRBV6-4 and TRBJ1-3; tentative D call: TRBD1 (5 bases). Between the trimmed V and J ends, which lost 5 bases and 1 base, there was a span of 21 bases. From germline, CDR1 is MRHNA and CDR2 SNTAGT. The CDR3 is 18 amino acids.